This TCR beta chain was identified in a study of a mutant IDH1 vaccine in newly diagnosed glioma. Whole-study context: Patients previously underwent radiotherapy, temozolomide, or both, and most underwent both.

Time point described: baseline, week 1 (first vaccination visit). Treatment specified: pre-vaccination baseline after standard-of-care therapy. TCRdb's table, derived via immunoSEQ multiplex PCR, lists solely in-frame clones and lacks some. The sample contains roughly 68,000 clones, 79% of which appear only once. This TCR came from a man aged 45 to 65 with glioma. The sample consisted of PBMCs, taken from a glioma patient treated with radiotherapy, temozolomide or both.

CDR3 nucleotide sequence: TGTGCCAGCAGCGTAGGACAGGAGACTGAAGCTTTCTTT. The encoded protein is CASSVGQETEAFF. The rearrangement joins TRBV9 to TRBJ1-1; TRBD1 might be the D (6 bases). The ends were cut back, 0 bases at V and 5 bases at J, with 8 bases in the middle. CDR1 is SGDLS, CDR2 YYNGEE, per germline. The CDR3 runs 13 residues.